This TCR beta chain was recorded in a study of cytomegalovirus exposure and HLA in healthy donors. Concerning this clone itself: Its specificity is unknown.

Study-wide findings and caveats: A later analysis showed HLA-associated TCR beta chains outstripping equally common others in clonal expansion. Another analysis was done later, and it associated 17,000 or so TCR beta sequences with HLA alleles at 0.05 false discovery rate.

Both 60 Vbeta primers and 13 Jbeta primers went into the PCR. The data were produced by immunoSEQ multiplex PCR, yet TCRdb's version contains in-frame clones alone and is incomplete. This table has 100,000 or so clones, about 70% appearing once. The sequencing input was PBMCs. The sequence was collected from a man aged 25-40 years in good health and CMV-seronegative.

The CDR3 sequence: CASSSGTSGTYNEQFF. CDR3 nucleotide sequence: TGTGCCAGCAGCTCAGGGACTAGCGGGACCTACAATGAGCAGTTCTTC. This chain links TRBV11-1 with TRBJ2-1; 13 bases agree with TRBD2. Germline V CDR1 and CDR2: SGHAT, FQDESV (reference sequence). This CDR3 is 16 amino acids long. The V segment lost 4 bases and the J segment 2 bases; nucleotides outside the gene matches: 2.